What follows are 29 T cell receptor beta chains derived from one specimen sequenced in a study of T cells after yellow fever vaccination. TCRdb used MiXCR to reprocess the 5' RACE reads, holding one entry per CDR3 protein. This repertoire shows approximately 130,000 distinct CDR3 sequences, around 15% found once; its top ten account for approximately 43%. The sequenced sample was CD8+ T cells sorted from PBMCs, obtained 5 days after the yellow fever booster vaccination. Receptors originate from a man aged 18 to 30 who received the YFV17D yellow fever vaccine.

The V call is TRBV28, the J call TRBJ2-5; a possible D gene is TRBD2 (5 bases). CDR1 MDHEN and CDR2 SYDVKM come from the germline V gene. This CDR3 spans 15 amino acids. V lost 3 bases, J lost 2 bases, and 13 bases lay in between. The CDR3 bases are TGTGCCAGCAGTTTTCCCAGGCGGGCACAAGAGACCCAGTACTTC. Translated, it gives CASSFPRRAQETQYF.

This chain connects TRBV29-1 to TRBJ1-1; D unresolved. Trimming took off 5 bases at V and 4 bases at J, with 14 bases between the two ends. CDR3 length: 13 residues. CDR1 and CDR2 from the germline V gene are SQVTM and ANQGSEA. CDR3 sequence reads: CSVNPMMATEAFF. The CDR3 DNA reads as TGCAGCGTTAACCCGATGATGGCCACTGAAGCTTTCTTT.

The DNA for the CDR3 is TGTGCCAGCAGTGCTCTAGCGGGGAAAGAGACCCAGTACTTC. Translation gives CASSALAGKETQYF. The gene calls are TRBV12-3 or TRBV12-4 and TRBJ2-5; 9 nucleotides align to TRBD2. V dropped 5 bases and J dropped 3; count of bases not matched to a gene: 4. The CDR3 has 14 residues.

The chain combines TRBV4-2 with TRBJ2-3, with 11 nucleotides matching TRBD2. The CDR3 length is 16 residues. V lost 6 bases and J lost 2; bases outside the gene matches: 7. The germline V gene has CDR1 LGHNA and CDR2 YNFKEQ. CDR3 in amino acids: CASRLTSGAVTDTQYF. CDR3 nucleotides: TGTGCCAGCAGACTGACTAGCGGGGCCGTCACAGATACGCAGTATTTT.

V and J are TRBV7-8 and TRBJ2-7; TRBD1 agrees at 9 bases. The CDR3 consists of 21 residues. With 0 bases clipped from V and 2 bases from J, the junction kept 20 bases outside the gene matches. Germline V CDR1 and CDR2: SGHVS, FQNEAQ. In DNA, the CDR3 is TGTGCCAGCAGCTTAGCTTCATCAGGACAGGGGATGGGGGCCGAGACCTACGAGCAGTACTTC. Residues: CASSLASSGQGMGAETYEQYF.

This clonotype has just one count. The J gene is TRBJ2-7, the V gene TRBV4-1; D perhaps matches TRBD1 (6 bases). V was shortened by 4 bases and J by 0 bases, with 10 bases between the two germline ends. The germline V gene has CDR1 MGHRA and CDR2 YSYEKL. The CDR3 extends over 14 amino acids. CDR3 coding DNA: TGCGCCAGCAGCCTGACGACAGGCTCCTACGAGCAGTACTTC. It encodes CASSLTTGSYEQYF.

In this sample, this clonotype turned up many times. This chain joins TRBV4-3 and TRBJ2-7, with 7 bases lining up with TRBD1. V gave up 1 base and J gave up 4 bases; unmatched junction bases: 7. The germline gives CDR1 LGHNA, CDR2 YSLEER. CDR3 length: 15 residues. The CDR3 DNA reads TGCGCCAGCAGCCAAGCACCTAGGGGGCCGTACGAGCAGTACTTC. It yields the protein CASSQAPRGPYEQYF.

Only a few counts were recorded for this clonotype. The CDR3 DNA reads as TGCAGTGCTAAGGTCCGGATCACCCCTAACTATGGCTACACCTTC. The encoded protein is CSAKVRITPNYGYTF. This sequence joins TRBV20-1 and TRBJ1-2; the D is unclear. V lost 4 bases and J 0 bases, leaving 15 bases between the germline ends. From germline, CDR1 is DFQATT and CDR2 SNEGSKA (reference sequence). This CDR3 comprises 15 residues.

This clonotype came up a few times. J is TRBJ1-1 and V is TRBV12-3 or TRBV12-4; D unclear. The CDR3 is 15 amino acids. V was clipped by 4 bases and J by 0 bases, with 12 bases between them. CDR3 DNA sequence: TGTGCCAGCAGTTACGGGTTGGGCTTGAACACTGAAGCTTTCTTT. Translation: CASSYGLGLNTEAFF.

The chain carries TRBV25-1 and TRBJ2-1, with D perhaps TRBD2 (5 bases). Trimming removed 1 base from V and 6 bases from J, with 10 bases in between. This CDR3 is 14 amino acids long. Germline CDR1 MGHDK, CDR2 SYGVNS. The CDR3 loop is CASSELGRGNEQFF. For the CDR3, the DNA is TGTGCCAGCAGTGAATTAGGGAGAGGCAATGAGCAGTTCTTC.

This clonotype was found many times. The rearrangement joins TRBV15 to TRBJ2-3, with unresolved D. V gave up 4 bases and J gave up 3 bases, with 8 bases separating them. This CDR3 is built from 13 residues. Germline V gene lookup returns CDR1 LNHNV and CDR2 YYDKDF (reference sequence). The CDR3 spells CATSTRSTDTQYF. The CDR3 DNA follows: TGTGCCACCAGCACTCGATCGACAGATACGCAGTATTTT.

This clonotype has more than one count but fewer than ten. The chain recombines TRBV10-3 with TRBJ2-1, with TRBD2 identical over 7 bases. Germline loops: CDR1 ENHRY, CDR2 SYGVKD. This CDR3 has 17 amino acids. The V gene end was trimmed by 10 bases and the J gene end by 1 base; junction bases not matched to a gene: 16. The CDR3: CATRDYEVRGSYNEQFF. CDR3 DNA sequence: TGTGCCACCCGGGACTACGAGGTGCGTGGTTCCTACAATGAGCAGTTCTTC.

The CDR3 DNA reads TGCGCCAGCAGCCAAGATCGGGAAGGGCCTAGCAATCAGCCCCAGCATTTT. Encoded protein: CASSQDREGPSNQPQHF. The chain uses TRBV4-1 and TRBJ1-5; D uncertain. This CDR3 comprises 17 residues. CDR1 MGHRA and CDR2 YSYEKL come from the germline V gene. Trimming stripped 0 bases from V and 0 bases from J, with 12 bases between.

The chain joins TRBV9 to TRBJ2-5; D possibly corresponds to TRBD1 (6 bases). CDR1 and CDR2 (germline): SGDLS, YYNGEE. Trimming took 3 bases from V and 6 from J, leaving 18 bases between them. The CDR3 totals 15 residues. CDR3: CASSALGGPLQTQYF. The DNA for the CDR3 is TGTGCCAGCAGCGCCCTAGGGGGTCCCCTCCAGACCCAGTACTTC.

In DNA, the CDR3 is TGTGCCAGCAGTTTAAACAGGGGATCCTACGAGCAGTACTTC. Protein sequence: CASSLNRGSYEQYF. This chain links TRBV27 with TRBJ2-7; 7 bases match TRBD1. The CDR3 extends over 14 amino acids. V gave up 2 bases and J gave up 1 base; unmatched junction bases: 2. Germline V lookup: CDR1 MNHEY, CDR2 SMNVEV (reference sequence).

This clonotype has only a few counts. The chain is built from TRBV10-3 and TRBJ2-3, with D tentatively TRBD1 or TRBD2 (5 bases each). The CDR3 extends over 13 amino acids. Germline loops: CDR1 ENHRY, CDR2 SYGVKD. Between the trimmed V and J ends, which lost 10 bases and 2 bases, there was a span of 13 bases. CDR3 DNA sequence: TGTGCCAGCACCGGGACCCTCACAGATACGCAGTATTTT. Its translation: CASTGTLTDTQYF.

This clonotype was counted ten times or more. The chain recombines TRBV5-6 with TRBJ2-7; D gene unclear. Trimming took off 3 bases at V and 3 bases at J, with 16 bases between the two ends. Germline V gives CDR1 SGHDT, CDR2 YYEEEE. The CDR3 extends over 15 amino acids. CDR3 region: CASSSIAQFVYEQYF. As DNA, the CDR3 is TGTGCCAGCAGCTCGATTGCCCAATTCGTCTACGAGCAGTACTTC. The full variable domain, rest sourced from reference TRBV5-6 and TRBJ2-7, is DAGVTQSPTHLIKTRGQQVTLRCSPKSGHDTVSWYQQALGQGPQFIFQYYEEEERQRGNFPDRFSGHQFPNYSSELNVNALLLGDSALYLCASSSIAQFVYEQYFGPGTRLTVT.

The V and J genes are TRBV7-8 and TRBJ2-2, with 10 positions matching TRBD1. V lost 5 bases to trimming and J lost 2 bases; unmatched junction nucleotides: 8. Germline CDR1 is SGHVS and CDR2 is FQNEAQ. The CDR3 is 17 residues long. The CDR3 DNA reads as TGTGCCAGCAGCCTTGGGACAGGGGACCCAAACACCGGGGAGCTGTTTTTT. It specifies CASSLGTGDPNTGELFF.

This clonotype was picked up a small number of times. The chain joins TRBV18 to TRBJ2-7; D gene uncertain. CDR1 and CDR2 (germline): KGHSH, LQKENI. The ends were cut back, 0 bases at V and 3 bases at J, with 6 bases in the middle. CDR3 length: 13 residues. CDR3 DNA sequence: TGTGCCAGCTCACCACCGGCCAGCTACGAGCAGTACGTC. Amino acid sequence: CASSPPASYEQYV.

CDR3 DNA: TGTGCCAGCAGTCAGGGTTGGGAGGTGGGCTATGGCTACACCTTC. Protein product: CASSQGWEVGYGYTF. This sequence joins TRBV6-6 and TRBJ1-2, with D perhaps TRBD1 (5 bases). Germline lookup yields CDR1 MNHNY and CDR2 SVGAGI (reference sequence). The CDR3 length is 15 residues. Trimming shortened V by 5 bases and J by 4 bases, and 17 bases separated the two germline ends.

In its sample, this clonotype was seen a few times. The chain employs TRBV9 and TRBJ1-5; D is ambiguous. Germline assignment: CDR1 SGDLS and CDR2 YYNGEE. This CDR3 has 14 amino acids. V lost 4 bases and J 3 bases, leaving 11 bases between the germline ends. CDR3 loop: CASSPARPNQPQHF. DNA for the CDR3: TGTGCCAGCAGCCCTGCCAGACCCAATCAGCCCCAGCATTTT.

The DNA for the CDR3 is TGCGCCAGCAGCCCCCTAGATGCGGAACCGTACAATGAGCAGTTCTTC. It yields the protein CASSPLDAEPYNEQFF. The chain couples TRBV5-1 to TRBJ2-1; no definite D call. Germline V gives CDR1 SGHRS, CDR2 YFSETQ. The V end lost 4 bases, the J end lost 4 bases, and 18 bases lay between the germline ends. This CDR3 has 16 residues.

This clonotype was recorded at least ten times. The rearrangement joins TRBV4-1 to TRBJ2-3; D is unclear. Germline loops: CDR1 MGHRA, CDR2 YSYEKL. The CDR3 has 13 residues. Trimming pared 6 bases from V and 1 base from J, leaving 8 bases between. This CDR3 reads CASRQPGTDTQYF. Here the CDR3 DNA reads TGCGCCAGCAGACAACCCGGCACAGATACGCAGTATTTT.

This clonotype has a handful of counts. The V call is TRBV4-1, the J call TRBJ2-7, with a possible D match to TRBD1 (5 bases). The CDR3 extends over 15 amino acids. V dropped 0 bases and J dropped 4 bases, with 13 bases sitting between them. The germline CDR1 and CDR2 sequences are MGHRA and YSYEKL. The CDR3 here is CASSQERQGLYEQYF. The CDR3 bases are TGCGCCAGCAGCCAAGAGCGGCAGGGTCTGTACGAGCAGTACTTC.

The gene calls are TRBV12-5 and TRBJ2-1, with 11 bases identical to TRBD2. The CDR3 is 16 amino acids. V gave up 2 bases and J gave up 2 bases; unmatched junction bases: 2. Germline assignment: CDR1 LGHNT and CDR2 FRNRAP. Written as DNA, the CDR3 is TGTGCTAGTGGTTTGCCGGGACTAGCGGCCTACAATGAGCAGTTCTTC. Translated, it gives CASGLPGLAAYNEQFF.

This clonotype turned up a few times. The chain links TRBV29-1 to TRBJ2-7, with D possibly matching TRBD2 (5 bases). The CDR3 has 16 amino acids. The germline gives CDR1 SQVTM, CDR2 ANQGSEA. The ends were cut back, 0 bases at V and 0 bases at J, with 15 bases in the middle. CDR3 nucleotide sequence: TGCAGCGTTGAAGATGGGCGGACTGCAAGCTCCTACGAGCAGTACTTC. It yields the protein CSVEDGRTASSYEQYF.

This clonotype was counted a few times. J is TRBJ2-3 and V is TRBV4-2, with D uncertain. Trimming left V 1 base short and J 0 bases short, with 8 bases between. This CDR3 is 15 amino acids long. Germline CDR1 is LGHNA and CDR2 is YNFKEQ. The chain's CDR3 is CASSQVQVSTDTQYF. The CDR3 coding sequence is TGTGCCAGCAGCCAAGTGCAGGTTAGCACAGATACGCAGTATTTT.

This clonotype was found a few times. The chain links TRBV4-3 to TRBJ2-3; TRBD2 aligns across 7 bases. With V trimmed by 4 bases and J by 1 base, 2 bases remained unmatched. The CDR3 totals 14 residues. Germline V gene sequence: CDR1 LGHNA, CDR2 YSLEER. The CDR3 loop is CASSPAGGTDTQYF. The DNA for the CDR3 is TGCGCCAGCAGCCCTGCGGGGGGCACAGATACGCAGTATTTT.

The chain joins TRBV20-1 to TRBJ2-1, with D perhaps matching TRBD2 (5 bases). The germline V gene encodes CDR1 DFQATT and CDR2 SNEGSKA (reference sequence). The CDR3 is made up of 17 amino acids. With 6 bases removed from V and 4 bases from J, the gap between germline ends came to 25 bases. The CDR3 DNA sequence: TGCAGTGCCAATTATCGTCTCCGGGAACGTTCTTACAATGAGCAGTTCTTC. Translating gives CSANYRLRERSYNEQFF.